The clone carrying this TCR beta chain was seen a single time. The antigen is undetermined. Time point meaning: persistent/refractory GD, antithyroid drugs over 5 years with positive TRAb. Construction of the TCR library relied on RNA isolated from PBMCs. The data were taken from a study of regulatory T cells in long-lasting Graves disease. With iRepertoire HTBI primers and Arm-PCR of CDR3 regions, TCR beta libraries were built. TCRdb reprocessed the multiplex PCR reads with MiXCR, giving one entry per CDR3 protein. Of about 660,000 distinct CDR3 sequences listed, about 30% were seen once; the top ten hold around 40%. Study-wide results and caveats: More public clonotypes were shared by persistent patients (around 2,600) than by new patients (about 970).

The CDR3 runs to 15 residues. The junction had 7 bases not matched to a gene; V was cut back by 3 bases and J by 2 bases. Germline V gene lookup returns CDR1 SGHRS and CDR2 YFSETQ. The sequencing used peripheral blood mononuclear cells (PBMCs), collected when the disease was refractory, from a patient treated with antithyroid drugs. V and J are TRBV5-1 and TRBJ1-1; 7 nucleotides match TRBD1. The TCR originated in a female donor with Graves disease. CDR3 in amino acids: CASSSETGFNTEAFF. In DNA form, the CDR3 reads TGCGCCAGCAGCTCGGAGACAGGGTTTAACACTGAAGCTTTCTTT.